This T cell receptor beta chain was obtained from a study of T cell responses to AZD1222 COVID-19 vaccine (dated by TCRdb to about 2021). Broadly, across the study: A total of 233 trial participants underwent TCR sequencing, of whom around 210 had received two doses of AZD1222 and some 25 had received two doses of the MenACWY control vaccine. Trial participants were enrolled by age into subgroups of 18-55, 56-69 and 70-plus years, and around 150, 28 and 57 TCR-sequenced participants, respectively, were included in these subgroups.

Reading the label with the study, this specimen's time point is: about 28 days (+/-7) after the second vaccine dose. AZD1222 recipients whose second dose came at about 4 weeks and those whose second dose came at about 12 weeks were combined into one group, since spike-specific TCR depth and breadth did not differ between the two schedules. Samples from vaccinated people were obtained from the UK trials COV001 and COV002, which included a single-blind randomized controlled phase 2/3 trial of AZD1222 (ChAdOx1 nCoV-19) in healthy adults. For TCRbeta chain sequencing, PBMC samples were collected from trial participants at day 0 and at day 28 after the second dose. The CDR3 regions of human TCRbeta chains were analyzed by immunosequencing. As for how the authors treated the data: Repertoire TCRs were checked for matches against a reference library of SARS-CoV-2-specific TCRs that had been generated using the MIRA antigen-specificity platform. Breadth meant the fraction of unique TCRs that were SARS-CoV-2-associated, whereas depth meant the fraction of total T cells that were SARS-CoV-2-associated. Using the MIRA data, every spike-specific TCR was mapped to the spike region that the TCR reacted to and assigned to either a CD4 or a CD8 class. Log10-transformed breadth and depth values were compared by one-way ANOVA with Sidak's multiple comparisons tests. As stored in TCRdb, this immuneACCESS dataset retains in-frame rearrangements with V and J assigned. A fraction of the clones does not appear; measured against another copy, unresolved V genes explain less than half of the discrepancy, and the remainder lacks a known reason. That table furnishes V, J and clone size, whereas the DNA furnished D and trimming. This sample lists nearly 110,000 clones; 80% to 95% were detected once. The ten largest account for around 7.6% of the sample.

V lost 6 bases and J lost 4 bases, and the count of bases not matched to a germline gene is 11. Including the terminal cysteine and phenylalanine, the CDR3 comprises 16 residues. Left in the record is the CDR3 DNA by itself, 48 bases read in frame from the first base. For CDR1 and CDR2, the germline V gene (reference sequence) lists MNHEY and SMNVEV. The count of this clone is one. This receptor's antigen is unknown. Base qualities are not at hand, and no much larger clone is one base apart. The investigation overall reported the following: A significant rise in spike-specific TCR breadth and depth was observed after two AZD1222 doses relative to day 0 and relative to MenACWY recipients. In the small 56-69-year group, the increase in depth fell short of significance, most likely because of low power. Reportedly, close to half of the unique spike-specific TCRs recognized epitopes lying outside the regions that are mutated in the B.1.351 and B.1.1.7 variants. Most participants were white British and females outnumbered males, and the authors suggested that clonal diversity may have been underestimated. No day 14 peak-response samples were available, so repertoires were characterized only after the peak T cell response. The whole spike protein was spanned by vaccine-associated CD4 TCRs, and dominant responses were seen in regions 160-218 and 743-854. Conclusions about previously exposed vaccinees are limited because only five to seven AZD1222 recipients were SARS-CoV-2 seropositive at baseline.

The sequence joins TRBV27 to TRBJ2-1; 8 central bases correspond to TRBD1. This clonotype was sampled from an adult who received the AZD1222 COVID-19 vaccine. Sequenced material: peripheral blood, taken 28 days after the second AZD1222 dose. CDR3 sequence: CASSPSARGLYNEQFF. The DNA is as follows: TGTGCCAGCAGCCCCTCGGCCAGGGGGCTGTACAATGAGCAGTTCTTC.